This TCR beta chain was profiled in a study of shared clonotypes between healthy human individuals. Study-level background: Each donor's CD4 naive and CD4 memory cells filled three plates apiece, CD8 naive two, and CD8 memory one.

CDR3 length: 12 amino acids. CDR1 is MNHEY and CDR2 is SVGAGI in the germline V gene. With 4 bases removed from V and 7 bases from J, the gap between germline ends came to 8 bases. Generated by immunoSEQ multiplex PCR, the TCRdb table keeps only in-frame clones and is missing some. The table shows more than 2,000,000 clones, with 85% to 95% occurring only once. Turning to this clone: Antigen unknown. This sample includes further DNA sequences coding for the same CDR3.

Study-level findings and limits: Estimated richness was generally greater in naive than memory subsets.

The clonotype comes from a man younger than 30 in good health. The rearrangement links TRBV6-5 to TRBJ2-1; D may be TRBD2 (5 bases). Sequenced: naive CD4+ T cells sorted from blood. Subset here: CD45RA+ positively selected. The CDR3 DNA reads TGTGCCAGCAGTTCCCCGGGGAATGAGCAGTTCTTC. It yields the protein CASSSPGNEQFF.